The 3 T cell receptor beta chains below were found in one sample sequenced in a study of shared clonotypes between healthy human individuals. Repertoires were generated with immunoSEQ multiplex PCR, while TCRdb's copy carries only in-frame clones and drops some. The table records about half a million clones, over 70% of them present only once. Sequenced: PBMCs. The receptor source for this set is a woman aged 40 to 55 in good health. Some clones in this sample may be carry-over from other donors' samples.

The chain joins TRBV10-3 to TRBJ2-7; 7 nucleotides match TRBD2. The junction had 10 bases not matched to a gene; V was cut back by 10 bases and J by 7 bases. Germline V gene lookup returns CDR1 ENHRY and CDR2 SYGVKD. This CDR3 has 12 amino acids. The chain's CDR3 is CATKRGYLEQYF. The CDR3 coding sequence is TGTGCCACAAAGCGGGGTTACCTGGAGCAGTACTTC.

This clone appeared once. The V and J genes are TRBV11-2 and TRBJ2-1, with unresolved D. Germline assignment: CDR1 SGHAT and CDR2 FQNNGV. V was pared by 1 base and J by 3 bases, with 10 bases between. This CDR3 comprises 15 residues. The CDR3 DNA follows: TGTGCCAGCAGCTTAGGGGCACCTTACTACAATGAGCAGTTCTTC. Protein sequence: CASSLGAPYYNEQFF.

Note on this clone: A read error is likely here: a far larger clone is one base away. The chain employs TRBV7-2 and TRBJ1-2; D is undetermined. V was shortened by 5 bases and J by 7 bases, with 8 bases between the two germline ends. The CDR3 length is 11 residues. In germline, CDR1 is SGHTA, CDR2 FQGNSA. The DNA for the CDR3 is TGTGCCAGCAGCCCAGTGGCTGGCTACACCTTC. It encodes CASSPVAGYTF.